This is a list of T cell receptor beta chains from one sample in a study of memory CD4+ T cells and cytomegalovirus serostatus. Using immunoSEQ multiplex PCR, the repertoire was profiled, and TCRdb retains in-frame clones only, with some absent. The table has under 65,000 clones, roughly 80% seen once; the top ten hold about 0.7%. Specimen: memory CD4+ T cells from blood. The receptors originated from an adult in good health and CMV-seronegative. Both conserved end residues are part of each CDR3. D genes are given only for firm matches.

D	V	J	CDR3
TRBD1	TRBV27	TRBJ2-3	CASSPGTGNADTQYF
TRBD1	TRBV7-9	TRBJ1-2	CASSRGQAGFYYGYTF
NA	TRBV5-1	TRBJ2-3	CASSFDQGSDTQYF
NA	TRBV7-9	TRBJ2-5	CASSLSGGGEETQYF
NA	TRBV7-9	TRBJ2-5	CASSRGQETQYF
NA	TRBV2	TRBJ2-2	CASSAQGRVTGELFF
NA	TRBV28	TRBJ1-1	CASSLRLGPGNTEAFF
NA	TRBV6-1	TRBJ2-6	CASSEFGFSGANVLTF
NA	TRBV6-5	TRBJ2-7	CASSLRQPSYEQYF
NA	TRBV30	TRBJ1-2	CAWRGFEGYTF
TRBD1	TRBV28	TRBJ1-5	CASSPTGGWQPQHF
TRBD2	TRBV7-9	TRBJ2-2	CASSPGLAGVRELFF
TRBD1	TRBV10-2	TRBJ2-7	CASSESGTGTYEQYF
NA	TRBV7-2	TRBJ2-1	CASSLARGDNEQFF
NA	TRBV6-1	TRBJ1-1	CASSEVRILNTEAFF
NA	TRBV11-2	TRBJ2-7	CASSLDPGSVQYF
NA	TRBV10-3	TRBJ2-1	CAISAAYEQFF